These 8 T cell receptor beta chains came from one sample sequenced in a study of T cell changes during pregnancy in multiple sclerosis. Using immunoSEQ multiplex PCR, the repertoire was profiled, and TCRdb retains in-frame clones only, with some absent. The sample lists over 35,000 clones, 85% to 90% occurring once. The sample here was CD4+ T cells from peripheral blood mononuclear cells, taken in the second trimester of pregnancy. These receptors were taken from a female donor with multiple sclerosis, enrolled in a pregnancy study.

This chain links TRBV7-6 with TRBJ2-7; TRBD2 aligns across 8 bases. The trim removed 0 bases at V and 1 base at J, leaving 8 bases unmatched. CDR1 and CDR2 (germline): SGHVS, FNYEAQ. This CDR3 spans 17 amino acids. The CDR3 DNA is TGTGCCAGCAGCTTAGCGCACCCAGCGGGAGCATCCTACGAGCAGTACTTC. Translation gives CASSLAHPAGASYEQYF.

The chain uses TRBV28 and TRBJ2-1, with 8 bases matching TRBD2. The J segment lost 4 bases and the V segment lost 4 bases, leaving 9 bases of the junction unmatched. Germline assignment: CDR1 MDHEN and CDR2 SYDVKM. The length of the CDR3 is 16 residues. The CDR3 sequence: CASSSNLAGQYNEQFF. As DNA, the CDR3 is TGTGCCAGCAGTTCAAACCTAGCGGGCCAATACAATGAGCAGTTCTTC. The whole variable domain, filled in from reference TRBV28 and TRBJ2-1, reads DVKVTQSSRYLVKRTGEKVFLECVQDMDHENMFWYRQDPGLGLRLIYFSYDVKMKEKGDIPEGYSVSREKKERFSLILESASTNQTSMYLCASSSNLAGQYNEQFFGPGTRLTVL.

The CDR3 region has the DNA TGTGCCACCAGCAGAGGACAGGGAGAATACTATGGCTACACCTTC. It codes for CATSRGQGEYYGYTF. The chain carries TRBV15 and TRBJ1-2; 7 bases are shared with TRBD1. Per germline, CDR1 LNHNV and CDR2 YYDKDF (reference sequence). V shed 1 base and J 3 bases; nucleotides not matched to a gene: 5. CDR3 size: 15 residues.

CDR3: CASSSGQGNEKLFF. The CDR3 DNA sequence: TGTGCCAGCAGTTCCGGACAGGGTAATGAAAAACTGTTTTTT. The V call is TRBV9, the J call TRBJ1-4, with 8 bases matching TRBD1. Trimming at V came to 5 bases and at J to 4 bases, leaving 4 bases not matched to a gene. This CDR3 spans 14 amino acids. The V gene's germline CDR1 is SGDLS and CDR2 YYNGEE.

The chain uses TRBV27 and TRBJ2-7; 13 positions match TRBD2. J gave up 0 bases and V 2 bases, and 10 bases lay outside the gene matches. CDR3 length equals 19 residues. CDR1 is MNHEY and CDR2 is SMNVEV in the germline V gene (reference sequence). The CDR3 loop is CASSLRSPGLAGSSYEQYF. The CDR3 DNA reads TGTGCCAGCAGTTTACGGTCCCCGGGACTAGCGGGGTCCTCCTACGAGCAGTACTTC.

The rearrangement joins TRBV9 to TRBJ2-1; 12 nucleotides match TRBD2. Germline CDR1 and CDR2: SGDLS and YYNGEE. This CDR3 contains 15 residues. V lost 5 bases to trimming and J lost 5 bases; unmatched junction nucleotides: 5. The CDR3 nucleotides are TGTGCCAGCAGTGCTAGCGGGAGGGCCCACAATGAGCAGTTCTTC. This sequence encodes CASSASGRAHNEQFF.

V and J are TRBV7-8 and TRBJ2-3; TRBD2 matches 10 bases. The CDR3 consists of 16 residues. The germline V gene has CDR1 SGHVS and CDR2 FQNEAQ. V shed 2 bases and J 6 bases; nucleotides not matched to a gene: 8. DNA for the CDR3: TGTGCCAGCAGCTTATCGCGAGCGGGAGGGTTTGATACGCAGTATTTT. It is translated as CASSLSRAGGFDTQYF. The full variable domain, rest sourced from reference TRBV7-8 and TRBJ2-3, is GAGVSQSPRYKVAKRGQDVALRCDPISGHVSLFWYQQALGQGPEFLTYFQNEAQLDKSGLPSDRFFAERPEGSVSTLKIQRTQQEDSAVYLCASSLSRAGGFDTQYFGPGTRLTVL.

The chain employs TRBV2 and TRBJ1-6; D may be TRBD1 (5 bases). CDR1 is SNHLY, CDR2 FYNNEI, per germline. The ends were cut back, 7 bases at V and 6 bases at J, with 16 bases in the middle. This CDR3 has 15 amino acids. The CDR3 loop reads CASTPVGGSNSPLHF. The CDR3 nucleotides are TGTGCCAGCACCCCAGTGGGGGGATCTAATTCACCCCTCCACTTT.